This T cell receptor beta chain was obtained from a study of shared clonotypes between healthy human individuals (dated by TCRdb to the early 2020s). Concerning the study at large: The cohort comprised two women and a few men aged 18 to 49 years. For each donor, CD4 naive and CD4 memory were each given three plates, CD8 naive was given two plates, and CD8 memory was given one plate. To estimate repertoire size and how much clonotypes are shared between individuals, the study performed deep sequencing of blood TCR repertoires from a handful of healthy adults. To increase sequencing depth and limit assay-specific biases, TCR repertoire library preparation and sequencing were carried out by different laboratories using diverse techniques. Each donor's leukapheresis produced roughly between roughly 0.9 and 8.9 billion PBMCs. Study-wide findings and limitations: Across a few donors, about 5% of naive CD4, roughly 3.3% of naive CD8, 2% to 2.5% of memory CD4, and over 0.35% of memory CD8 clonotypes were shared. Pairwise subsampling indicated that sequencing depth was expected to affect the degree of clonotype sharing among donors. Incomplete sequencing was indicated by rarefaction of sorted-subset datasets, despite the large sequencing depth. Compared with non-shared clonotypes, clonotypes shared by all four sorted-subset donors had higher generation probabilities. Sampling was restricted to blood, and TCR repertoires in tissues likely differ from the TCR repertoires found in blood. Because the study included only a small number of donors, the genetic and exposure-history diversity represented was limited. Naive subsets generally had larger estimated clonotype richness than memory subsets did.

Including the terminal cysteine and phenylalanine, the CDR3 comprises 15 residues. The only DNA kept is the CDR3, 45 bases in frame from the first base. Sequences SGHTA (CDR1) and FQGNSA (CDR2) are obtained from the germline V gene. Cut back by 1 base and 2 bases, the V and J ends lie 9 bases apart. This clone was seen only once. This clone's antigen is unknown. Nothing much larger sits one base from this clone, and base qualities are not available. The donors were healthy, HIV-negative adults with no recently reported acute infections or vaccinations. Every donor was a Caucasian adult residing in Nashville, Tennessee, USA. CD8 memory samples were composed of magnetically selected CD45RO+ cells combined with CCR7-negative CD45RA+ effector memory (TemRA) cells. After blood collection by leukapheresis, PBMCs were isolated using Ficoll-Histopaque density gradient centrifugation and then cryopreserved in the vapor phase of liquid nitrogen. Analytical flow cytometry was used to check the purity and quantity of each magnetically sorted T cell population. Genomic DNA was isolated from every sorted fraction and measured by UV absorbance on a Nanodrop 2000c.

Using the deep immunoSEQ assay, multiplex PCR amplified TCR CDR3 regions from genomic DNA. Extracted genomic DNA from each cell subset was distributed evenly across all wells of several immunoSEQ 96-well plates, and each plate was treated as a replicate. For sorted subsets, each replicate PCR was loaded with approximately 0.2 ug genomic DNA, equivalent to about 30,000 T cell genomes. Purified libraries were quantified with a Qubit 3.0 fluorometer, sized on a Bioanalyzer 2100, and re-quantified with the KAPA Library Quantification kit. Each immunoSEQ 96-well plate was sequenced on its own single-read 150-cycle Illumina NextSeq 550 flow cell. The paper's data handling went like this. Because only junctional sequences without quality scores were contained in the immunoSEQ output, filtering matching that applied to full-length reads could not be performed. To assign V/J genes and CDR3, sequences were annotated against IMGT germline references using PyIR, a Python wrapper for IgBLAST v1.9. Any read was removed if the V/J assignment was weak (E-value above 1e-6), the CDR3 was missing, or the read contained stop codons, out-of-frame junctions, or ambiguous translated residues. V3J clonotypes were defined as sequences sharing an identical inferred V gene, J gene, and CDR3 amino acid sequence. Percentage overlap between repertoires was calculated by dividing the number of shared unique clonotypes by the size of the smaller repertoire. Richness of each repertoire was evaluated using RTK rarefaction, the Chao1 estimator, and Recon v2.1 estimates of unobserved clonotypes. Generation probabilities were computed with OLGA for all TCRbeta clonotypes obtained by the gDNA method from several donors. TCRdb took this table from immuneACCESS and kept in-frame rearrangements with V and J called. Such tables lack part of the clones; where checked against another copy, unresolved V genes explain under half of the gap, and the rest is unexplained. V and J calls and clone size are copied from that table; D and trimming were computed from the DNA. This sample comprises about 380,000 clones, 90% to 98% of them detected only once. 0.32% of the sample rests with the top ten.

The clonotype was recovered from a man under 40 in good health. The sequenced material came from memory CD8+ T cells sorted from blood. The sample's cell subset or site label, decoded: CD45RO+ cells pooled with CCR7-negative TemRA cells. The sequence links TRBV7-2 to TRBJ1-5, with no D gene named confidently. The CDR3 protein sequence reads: CASSLVFGGNQPQHF. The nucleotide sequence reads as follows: TGTGCCAGCAGCTTAGTCTTCGGGGGCAATCAGCCCCAGCATTTT.